The source of this T cell receptor (beta chain) is a study of blood T cell repertoires in COVID-19. Categorization into cohorts depended on clinical history that participants reported. Method: immunoSEQ multiplex PCR; TCRdb's copy keeps in-frame clones and lacks some. The sample contains 350,000 to 400,000 clones, about nine tenths of which appear only once. The CDR3 covers 15 residues. The germline CDR1 and CDR2 sequences are MNHEY and SVGEGT. The J segment lost 0 bases and the V segment lost 5 bases, leaving 2 bases of the junction unmatched. Material for sequencing was PBMCs or T cells enriched from blood (not recorded which). The clonotype was recovered from a woman in her 30s who had recovered from COVID-19. This chain joins TRBV6-2 or TRBV6-3 and TRBJ2-2, with TRBD1 matching over 8 bases. In nucleotides, the CDR3 is TGTGCCAGCAGTCAGACAGGGGCGAACACCGGGGAGCTGTTTTTT. Its protein is CASSQTGANTGELFF.